This T cell receptor (beta chain) originates from a study of vaccination effects on CD4 cells after COVID-19. Study-wide points: The study dataset contains few convalescent patients and includes no early post-infection timepoints.

Sequencing used immunoSEQ multiplex PCR; TCRdb keeps in-frame clones, though not all of them. The repertoire includes approximately 30,000 clones, approximately 72% of them detected once, and under 12% sits in the top ten. A remark on this clone: Its antigen is undetermined.

In the ViraFEST assay, antigen-specific CD4+ clonotypes were identified by expansion after peptide-pool stimulation. Culturing for about ten days preceded CD4+ T cell isolation. Negative nucleocapsid antibody tests before and after vaccination confirmed no previous SARS-CoV-2 infection. The CDR3 runs 14 residues. The germline CDR1 and CDR2 sequences are MNHEY and SVGAGI. V was cut by 5 bases and J by 3 bases, with 13 bases left in between. The chain uses TRBV6-5 and TRBJ1-2; perhaps TRBD1 as D (6 bases). The sequence was collected from a human donor who received a COVID-19 vaccine. The material was CD4+ T cells from PBMCs cultured with SARS-CoV-2 spike peptides, obtained before COVID-19 vaccination. The CDR3 DNA follows: TGTGCCAGCAGTCCACTTCGACAGGACTATGGCTACACCTTC. It translates to CASSPLRQDYGYTF.